Sequencing of this TCR beta chain was carried out in a study of CD8 T cells in Susac syndrome. Study outcomes and limitations: The relatively small number of individuals in the TCR sequencing and HLA analysis was acknowledged by the study.

Sequencing of TCR beta was performed on blood CD8+ and CD4+ T cells. Random-hexamer reverse transcription was applied to about 0.5 to 1 ug RNA. Amplification of TCR beta CDR3 was carried out by immunoSEQ multiplex PCR, which covered 54 Vbeta and 13 Jbeta segments. One entry per CDR3 protein results from TCRdb running MiXCR on the immunoSEQ multiplex PCR reads. The sample lists roughly 330,000 distinct CDR3 sequences; around 92% were seen once. A word on this clonotype: Its antigen is not identified.

This clonotype originated in a human donor with multiple sclerosis. The sample consisted of CD4+ T cells from PBMCs.

In nucleotides, the CDR3 is TGTGCCAGCAGTTTAGCGGGCGGGGGGGCCTATGAGCAGTTCTTC. This codes for CASSLAGGGAYEQFF. The J gene is TRBJ2-1, the V gene TRBV12-3 or TRBV12-4; 9 nucleotides align to TRBD2. CDR3 length equals 15 residues. The J segment lost 8 bases and the V segment lost 0 bases, leaving 5 bases of the junction unmatched.